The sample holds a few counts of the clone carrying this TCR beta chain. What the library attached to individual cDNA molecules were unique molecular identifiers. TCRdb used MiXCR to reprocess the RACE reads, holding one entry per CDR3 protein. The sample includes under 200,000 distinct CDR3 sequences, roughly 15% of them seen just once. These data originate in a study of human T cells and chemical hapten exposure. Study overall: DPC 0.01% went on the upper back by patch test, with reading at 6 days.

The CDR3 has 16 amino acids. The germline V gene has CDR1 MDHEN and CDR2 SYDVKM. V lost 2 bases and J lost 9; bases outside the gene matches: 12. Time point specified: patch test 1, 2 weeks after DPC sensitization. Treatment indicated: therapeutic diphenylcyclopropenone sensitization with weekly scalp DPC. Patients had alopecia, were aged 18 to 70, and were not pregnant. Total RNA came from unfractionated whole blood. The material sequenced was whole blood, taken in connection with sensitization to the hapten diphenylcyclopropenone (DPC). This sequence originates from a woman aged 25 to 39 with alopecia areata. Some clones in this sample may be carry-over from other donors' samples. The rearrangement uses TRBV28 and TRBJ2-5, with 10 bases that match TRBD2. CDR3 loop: CASSLGLAGGLGAQYF. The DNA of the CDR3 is TGTGCCAGCAGTTTAGGTTTAGCGGGGGGTCTCGGGGCCCAGTACTTC.